The present T cell receptor beta chain was sequenced within a study of blood T cell repertoires in COVID-19. About the study: Spain, Italy and the United States supplied samples that represented acute and convalescent COVID-19. PBMCs, B-cell-depleted T cells, or T cells provided the cDNA or gDNA that made up the material.

J was trimmed by 5 bases and V by 1 base; bases with no gene match: 16. This CDR3 contains 20 residues. Per germline, CDR1 SGHRS and CDR2 YFSETQ. As handled by the study authors: Nucleated cell number was recorded as an estimate derived from reference gene primer amplification. Here immunoSEQ multiplex PCR was the method, and the copy in TCRdb shows in-frame clones only, minus some. V and J calls and clone size are as listed in that table; D and trimming were resolved from the DNA. The sample lists 150,000 to 200,000 clones; approximately 89% were seen once. Ages ranged from about 18 to 89 years, with residence in about 23 US areas. This clone was counted only a few times.

V is TRBV5-1 and J is TRBJ2-5, with TRBD2 matching 14 bases. The receptor was derived from a woman aged 18-29 years who had recovered from COVID-19. Material: PBMCs or T cells enriched from blood (not recorded which). DNA for the CDR3: TGCGCCAGCAGCTTGCTTCCCCTGGCGGGACTAGCGGGAGAGGGGGAGACCCAGTACTTC. It is translated as CASSLLPLAGLAGEGETQYF.